This T cell receptor (beta chain) was sequenced during a study of cytomegalovirus exposure and HLA in healthy donors. Notes on the study in general: It was assumed in the presence/absence analyses that sequencing depth was roughly uniform across donors. About 87% or about 30% of the time was how often most TCR beta V segments were productive, according to an earlier analysis. A few chains linked to CMV were shown in vitro to be specific for CMV antigens.

A multiplex PCR was run with 60 Vbeta primers and 13 Jbeta primers. The authors' processing: Unique TCR beta chains numbered around 80 million in a later analysis, with 10 million to 14 million shared. Data came from immunoSEQ multiplex PCR; TCRdb stores just in-frame clones and leaves some out. V, J and clone size are those of that table, while D and trimming were read from the DNA. The repertoire consists of 120,000 or so clones, with 75% to 85% occurring once and the leading ten covering under 9.5%. The CDR3 length is 14 residues. Germline assignment: CDR1 MNHEY and CDR2 SVGAGI. V dropped 4 bases and J dropped 6; count of bases not matched to a gene: 7. This clone was counted between two and nine times. Its specificity is unknown.

The chain links TRBV6-5 to TRBJ1-2; 8 nucleotides align to TRBD1. The source of this sequence is a woman between 50 and 59 years old in good health and CMV-seropositive. Sequencing used PBMCs. CDR3 in amino acids: CASSWGTGKDGYTF. The CDR3, as DNA: TGTGCCAGCAGTTGGGGGACAGGAAAAGATGGCTACACCTTC.